This is a list of T cell receptor beta chains from one sample in a study of early T cells in non-severe SARS-CoV-2 infection. TCRdb reanalysed the 5' RACE reads using MiXCR and keeps one entry per CDR3 protein. The sample consists of about 50,000 distinct CDR3 sequences, roughly 5.4% of them appearing once. Here the sequenced sample was whole blood, taken at baseline. These receptors were obtained from an adult who was a healthcare worker with PCR-confirmed SARS-CoV-2 infection or an uninfected control (not recorded which). CDR3s leave out the opening cysteine and the closing phenylalanine or tryptophan. Fields, in order: CDR3 length, J gene, V gene, CDR3 protein.

len: 13
j_gene: TRBJ2-1
v_gene: TRBV5-1
CDR3aa: ASSLEQGRGDEQF

len: 12
j_gene: TRBJ1-1
v_gene: TRBV5-1
CDR3aa: ASSLPVRAGEAF

len: 11
j_gene: TRBJ1-5
v_gene: TRBV9
CDR3aa: ASSGQGNQPQH

len: 14
j_gene: TRBJ2-7
v_gene: TRBV6-5
CDR3aa: ASSKGTSGSVYEQY

len: 14
j_gene: TRBJ2-3
v_gene: TRBV11-2
CDR3aa: ASSFGGPFASDTQY

len: 13
j_gene: TRBJ2-5
v_gene: TRBV4-1
CDR3aa: ASSQVGTSFETQY

len: 13
j_gene: TRBJ2-7
v_gene: TRBV9
CDR3aa: ASSVVGTGSYEQY

len: 12
j_gene: TRBJ1-1
v_gene: TRBV3-1
CDR3aa: ASSQVFMNTEAF

len: 13
j_gene: TRBJ2-2
v_gene: TRBV9
CDR3aa: ASSNLELGTGELF

len: 13
j_gene: TRBJ2-5
v_gene: TRBV14
CDR3aa: ASSQDPMGWETQY

len: 14
j_gene: TRBJ2-7
v_gene: TRBV7-2
CDR3aa: ASSYRTSGSTYEQY

len: 15
j_gene: TRBJ2-7
v_gene: TRBV4-2
CDR3aa: ASSQAGPLPSSYEQY

len: 11
j_gene: TRBJ2-7
v_gene: TRBV20-1
CDR3aa: SAQGRGGYEQY

len: 12
j_gene: TRBJ2-5
v_gene: TRBV12-3/TRBV12-4
CDR3aa: ASSSTGGRETQY

len: 12
j_gene: TRBJ2-7
v_gene: TRBV12-3/TRBV12-4
CDR3aa: ASSLGASQGEQY

len: 14
j_gene: TRBJ2-3
v_gene: TRBV4-1
CDR3aa: ASSQGSLEGTDTQY

len: 22
j_gene: TRBJ2-3
v_gene: TRBV19
CDR3aa: ASSIGDALHSGTSGRGPTDTQY

len: 11
j_gene: TRBJ2-5
v_gene: TRBV7-9
CDR3aa: ATRAGHQETQY

len: 12
j_gene: TRBJ2-1
v_gene: TRBV12-5
CDR3aa: ASGTGVDYNEQF

len: 10
j_gene: TRBJ1-2
v_gene: TRBV29-1
CDR3aa: SAAGRDYGYT

len: 14
j_gene: TRBJ2-3
v_gene: TRBV11-3
CDR3aa: ASSPGRQGQADTQY

len: 14
j_gene: TRBJ2-7
v_gene: TRBV7-2
CDR3aa: ASSTTPSRTNYEQY

len: 10
j_gene: TRBJ2-7
v_gene: TRBV19
CDR3aa: ATSDDSYEQY

len: 12
j_gene: TRBJ1-5
v_gene: TRBV5-6
CDR3aa: ASSLGQFNQPQH

len: 12
j_gene: TRBJ1-6
v_gene: TRBV30
CDR3aa: AWSLGQGYSPLH

len: 10
j_gene: TRBJ2-2
v_gene: TRBV11-2
CDR3aa: ASSLRTGELF

len: 15
j_gene: TRBJ2-5
v_gene: TRBV6-5
CDR3aa: ASSYSRGQGLQETQY

len: 13
j_gene: TRBJ1-5
v_gene: TRBV6-5
CDR3aa: ASREQRLSNQPQH

len: 13
j_gene: TRBJ1-5
v_gene: TRBV7-8
CDR3aa: ASSLDRYSNQPQH

len: 13
j_gene: TRBJ2-1
v_gene: TRBV18
CDR3aa: ASSPVKQGHNEQF

len: 12
j_gene: TRBJ2-7
v_gene: TRBV5-1
CDR3aa: ASSLHRGTYEQY

len: 10
j_gene: TRBJ2-3
v_gene: TRBV6-2/TRBV6-3
CDR3aa: ANGGFTDTQY

len: 15
j_gene: TRBJ2-1
v_gene: TRBV20-1
CDR3aa: SASLGLAGSSYNEQF

len: 12
j_gene: TRBJ1-1
v_gene: TRBV11-3
CDR3aa: ASSLQYGDTEAF

len: 12
j_gene: TRBJ1-6
v_gene: TRBV2
CDR3aa: ASIRDRWNSPLH

len: 11
j_gene: TRBJ2-1
v_gene: TRBV27
CDR3aa: ASSTSSGSEQF

len: 12
j_gene: TRBJ2-3
v_gene: TRBV20-1
CDR3aa: SARGTYSTDTQY